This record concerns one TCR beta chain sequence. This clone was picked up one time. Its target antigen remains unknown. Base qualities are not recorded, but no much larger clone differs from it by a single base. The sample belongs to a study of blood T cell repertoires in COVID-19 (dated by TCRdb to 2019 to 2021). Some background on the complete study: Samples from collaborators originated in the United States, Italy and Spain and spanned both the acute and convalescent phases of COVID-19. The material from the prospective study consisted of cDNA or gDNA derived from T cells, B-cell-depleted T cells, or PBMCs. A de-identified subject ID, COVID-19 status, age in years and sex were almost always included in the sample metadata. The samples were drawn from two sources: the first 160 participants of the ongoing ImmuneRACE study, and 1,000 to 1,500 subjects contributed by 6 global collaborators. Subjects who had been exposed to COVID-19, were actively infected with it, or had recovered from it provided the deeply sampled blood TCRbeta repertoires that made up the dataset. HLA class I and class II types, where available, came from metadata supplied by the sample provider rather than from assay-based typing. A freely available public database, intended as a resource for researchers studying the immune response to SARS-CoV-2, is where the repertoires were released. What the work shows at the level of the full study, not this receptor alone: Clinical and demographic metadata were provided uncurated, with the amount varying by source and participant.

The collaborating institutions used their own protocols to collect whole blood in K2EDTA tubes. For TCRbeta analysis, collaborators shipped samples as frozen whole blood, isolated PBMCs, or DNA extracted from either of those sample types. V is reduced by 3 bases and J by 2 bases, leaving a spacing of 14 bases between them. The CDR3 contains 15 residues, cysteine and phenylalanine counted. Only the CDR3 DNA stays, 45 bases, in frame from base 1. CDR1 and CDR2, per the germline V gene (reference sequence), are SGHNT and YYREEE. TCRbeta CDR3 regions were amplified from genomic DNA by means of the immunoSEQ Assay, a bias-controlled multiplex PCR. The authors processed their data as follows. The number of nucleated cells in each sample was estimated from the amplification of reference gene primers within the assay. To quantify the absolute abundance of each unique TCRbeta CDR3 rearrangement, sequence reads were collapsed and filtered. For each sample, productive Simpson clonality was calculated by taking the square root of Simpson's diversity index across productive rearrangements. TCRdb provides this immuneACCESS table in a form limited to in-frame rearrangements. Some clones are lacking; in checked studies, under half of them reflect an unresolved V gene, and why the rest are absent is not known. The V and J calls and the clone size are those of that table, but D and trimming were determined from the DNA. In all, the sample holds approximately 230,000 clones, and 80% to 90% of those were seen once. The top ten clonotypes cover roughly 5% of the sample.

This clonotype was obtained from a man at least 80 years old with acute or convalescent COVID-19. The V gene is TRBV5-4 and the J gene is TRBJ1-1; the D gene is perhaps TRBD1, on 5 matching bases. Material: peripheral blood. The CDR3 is CASSWGLARNTEAFF. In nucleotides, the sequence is TGTGCCAGCAGCTGGGGACTGGCGAGAAACACTGAAGCTTTCTTT. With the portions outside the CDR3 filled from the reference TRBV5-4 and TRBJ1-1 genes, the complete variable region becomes ETGVTQSPTHLIKTRGQQVTLRCSSQSGHNTVSWYQQALGQGPQFIFQYYREEENGRGNFPPRFSGLQFPNYSSELNVNALELDDSALYLCASSWGLARNTEAFFGQGTRLTVV.